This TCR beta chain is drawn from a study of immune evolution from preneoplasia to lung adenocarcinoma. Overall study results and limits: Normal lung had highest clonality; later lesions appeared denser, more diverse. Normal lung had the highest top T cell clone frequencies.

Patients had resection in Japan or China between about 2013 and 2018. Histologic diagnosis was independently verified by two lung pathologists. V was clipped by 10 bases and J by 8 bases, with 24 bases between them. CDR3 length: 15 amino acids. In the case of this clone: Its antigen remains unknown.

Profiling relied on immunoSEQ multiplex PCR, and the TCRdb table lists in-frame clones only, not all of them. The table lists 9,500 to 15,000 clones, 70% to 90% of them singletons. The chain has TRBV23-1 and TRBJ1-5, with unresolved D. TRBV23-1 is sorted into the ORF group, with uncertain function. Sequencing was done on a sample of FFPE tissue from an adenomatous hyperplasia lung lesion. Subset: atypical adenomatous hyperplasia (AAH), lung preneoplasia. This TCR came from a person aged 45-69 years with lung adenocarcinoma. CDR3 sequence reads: CATSTQPKTKKPQHF. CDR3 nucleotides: TGCGCCACCTCCACCCAACCAAAGACAAAAAAGCCCCAGCATTTT.